The sample holds one count of the clone carrying this T cell receptor (beta chain). This sample was included in a study of cytomegalovirus exposure and HLA in healthy donors. The donors were members of the validation cohort, which comprised more than 90 subjects and was separate from the first cohort of several hundred subjects. Sequencing was performed with immunoSEQ multiplex PCR; in TCRdb, only in-frame clones are kept and a portion is missing. The profile shows about 64,000 clones, 85% to 95% of them singletons. The germline CDR1 and CDR2 sequences are MNHEY and SVGAGI. V was trimmed by 6 bases and J by 5 bases, leaving 7 bases between them. This CDR3 comprises 11 residues.

V and J are TRBV6-5 and TRBJ2-5, with unresolved D. This TCR was recovered from a woman aged 18 to 35 in good health and CMV-seropositive. Sample: PBMCs. The CDR3, as DNA: TGTGCCAGCAGCTCGAGGGAGACCCAGTACTTC. Translated, it gives CASSSRETQYF.